This T cell receptor beta chain derives from a study of T cells in Graves' hyperthyroidism and ophthalmopathy. General study findings and limits: Ophthalmopathy was distinguished from stable hyperthyroidism by 13 V-J signatures.

RNA transcripts served as the template for amplifying TCR beta CDR3 regions. Carried out on the TCR CDR3, a first-round RT-PCR used the HTBI primer set. TCRdb reprocessed the multiplex PCR reads with MiXCR, giving one entry per CDR3 protein. Of fewer than 550,000 distinct CDR3 sequences in the sample, 15% to 18% were seen once. Any patient presenting with uncontrolled infection, other autoimmune disease, pregnancy or lactation was left out. This clonotype turned up a few times. What it binds is unknown. This CDR3 is 20 amino acids long. V dropped 5 bases and J dropped 0; count of bases not matched to a gene: 20. Germline-derived CDR1 and CDR2 are SGHAT and FQNNGV.

Sequencing was carried out using blood. The V and J genes are TRBV11-2 and TRBJ1-2; TRBD1 aligns across 8 bases. The TCR originated in a woman between 18 and 29 years old with Graves' hyperthyroidism. The CDR3 loop reads CASSGDRRNLLGRANYGYTF. In DNA form, the CDR3 reads TGTGCCAGCAGCGGGGACAGGCGAAATCTGTTGGGGCGCGCTAACTATGGCTACACCTTC. The full variable domain, completed using reference TRBV11-2 and TRBJ1-2, is EAGVAQSPRYKIIEKRQSVAFWCNPISGHATLYWYQQILGQGPKLLIQFQNNGVVDDSQLPKDRFSAERLKGVDSTLKIQPAKLEDSAVYLCASSGDRRNLLGRANYGYTFGSGTRLTVV.